The next 4 T cell receptor beta chains were all read from a single sample in a study of cytomegalovirus exposure and HLA in healthy donors. PCR primers comprised 60 Vbeta and 13 Jbeta primers. Measured with immunoSEQ multiplex PCR; TCRdb has only the in-frame clones, and not every one. The table lists some 180,000 clones, 80% of them singletons. Specimen: PBMCs. These receptors came from a young woman in good health and CMV-seronegative.

The chain links TRBV6-1 to TRBJ1-1, with D possibly matching TRBD1 (6 bases). V was shortened by 1 base and J by 8 bases, with 11 bases between the two germline ends. Germline loops: CDR1 MNHNS, CDR2 SASEGT. The CDR3 sequence is 13 residues long. The CDR3 loop is CASSEGPGVEAFF. The CDR3, as DNA: TGTGCCAGCAGTGAAGGGCCAGGGGTAGAAGCTTTCTTT.

The chain employs TRBV2 and TRBJ1-1, with 8 bases matching TRBD1. This CDR3 spans 13 amino acids. Germline CDR1 reads SNHLY; CDR2 reads FYNNEI. The trim removed 9 bases at V and 0 bases at J, leaving 3 bases unmatched. The CDR3 DNA reads as TGTGCCAGTGACAGGGGACTGAACACTGAAGCTTTCTTT. Protein: CASDRGLNTEAFF. The whole variable domain, filled in from reference TRBV2 and TRBJ1-1, reads EPEVTQTPSHQVTQMGQEVILRCVPISNHLYFYWYRQILGQKVEFLVSFYNNEISEKSEIFDDQFSVERPDGSNFTLKIRSTKLEDSAMYFCASDRGLNTEAFFGQGTRLTVV.

This clone was detected only a few times. No conserved phenylalanine or tryptophan is present at the end of the CDR3, so a read error is the likely explanation. The DNA is omitted, as the CDR3 cannot be located on it reliably, and the CDR3 follows TCRdb's listing. This chain joins TRBV29-1 and TRBJ1-1. 8 amino acids form the CDR3, both terminal residues included. Germline V CDR1 and CDR2: SQVTM, ANQGSEA. Here the CDR3 reads CSVVIMSG.

J is TRBJ2-1 and V is TRBV18; 14 nucleotides line up with TRBD2. Germline loops: CDR1 KGHSH, CDR2 LQKENI. V lost 3 bases, J lost 2 bases, and 6 bases stayed unmatched. The CDR3 has 18 residues. This chain's CDR3 is CASSPGLAGALTYNEQFF. The CDR3 DNA sequence: TGTGCCAGCTCACCGGGACTAGCGGGGGCCTTAACCTACAATGAGCAGTTCTTC. The full variable domain, completed using reference TRBV18 and TRBJ2-1, is NAGVMQNPRHLVRRRGQEARLRCSPMKGHSHVYWYRQLPEEGLKFMVYLQKENIIDESGMPKERFSAEFPKEGPSILRIQQVVRGDSAAYFCASSPGLAGALTYNEQFFGPGTRLTVL.